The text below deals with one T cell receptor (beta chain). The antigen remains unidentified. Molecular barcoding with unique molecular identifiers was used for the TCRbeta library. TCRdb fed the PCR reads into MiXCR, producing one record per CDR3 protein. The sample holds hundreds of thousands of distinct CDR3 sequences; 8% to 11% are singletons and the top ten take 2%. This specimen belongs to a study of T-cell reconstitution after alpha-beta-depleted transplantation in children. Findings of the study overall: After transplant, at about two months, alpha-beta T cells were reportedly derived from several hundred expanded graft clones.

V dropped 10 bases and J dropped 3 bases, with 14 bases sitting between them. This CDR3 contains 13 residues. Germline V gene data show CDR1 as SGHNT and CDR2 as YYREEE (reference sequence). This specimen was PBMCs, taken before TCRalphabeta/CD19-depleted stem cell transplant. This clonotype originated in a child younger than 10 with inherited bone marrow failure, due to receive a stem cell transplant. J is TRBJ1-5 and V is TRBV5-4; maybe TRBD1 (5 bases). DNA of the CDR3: TGTGCCTCAGCCGGGGGACCCAATCAGCCCCAGCATTTT. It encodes CASAGGPNQPQHF.